A selection of T cell receptor beta chains follows, all from one sample in a study of blood T cell repertoires in COVID-19. Assay used: immunoSEQ multiplex PCR; TCRdb lists only in-frame clones, some missing. The sample contains around 92,000 clones, about 83% of which appear only once. Sequencing was carried out using peripheral blood. Receptors originate from an elderly woman with acute or convalescent COVID-19. CDR3s include the opening cysteine and the closing phenylalanine or tryptophan. A D gene is named only where the DNA matches it firmly. Clone size is shown for a subset of rows, as once, few, many or a class of expanded clone.

d_call: .
cdr3_length: 15
j_call: TRBJ1-4
clone_size: .
v_call: TRBV13
cdr3_nt: TGTGCCAGCAGATCCTTGGGGGCTGCTAATGAAAAACTGTTTTTT
cdr3_aa: CASRSLGAANEKLFF

d_call: .
cdr3_length: 14
j_call: TRBJ1-2
clone_size: few
v_call: TRBV19
cdr3_nt: TGTGCCAGTAGGATATCAGGCAGCCCCTATGGCTACACCTTC
cdr3_aa: CASRISGSPYGYTF

d_call: .
cdr3_length: 14
j_call: TRBJ1-6
clone_size: .
v_call: TRBV5-1
cdr3_nt: TGCGCCAGCAGCTTGGTGGACAATAATTCACCCCTCCACTTT
cdr3_aa: CASSLVDNNSPLHF

d_call: .
cdr3_length: 13
j_call: TRBJ2-1
clone_size: few
v_call: TRBV10-3
cdr3_nt: TGTGCCATCAACGGAGGGATTGACAATGAGCAGTTCTTC
cdr3_aa: CAINGGIDNEQFF

d_call: .
cdr3_length: 14
j_call: TRBJ1-6
clone_size: .
v_call: TRBV10-3
cdr3_nt: TGTGCCATCAGTGTGGCCAGAAGCGATTCACCCCTCCACTTT
cdr3_aa: CAISVARSDSPLHF

d_call: TRBD2
cdr3_length: 16
j_call: TRBJ2-5
clone_size: .
v_call: TRBV5-1
cdr3_nt: TGCGCCAGCAGCGCTGGACTAGCGGGAGTTCGGGAGACCCAGTACTTC
cdr3_aa: CASSAGLAGVRETQYF

d_call: TRBD1
cdr3_length: 13
j_call: TRBJ1-2
clone_size: .
v_call: TRBV10-2
cdr3_nt: TGCGCCAGCGGGAAAGACAGGGTATATGGCTACACCTTC
cdr3_aa: CASGKDRVYGYTF

d_call: .
cdr3_length: 13
j_call: TRBJ2-3
clone_size: .
v_call: TRBV3-1/TRBV3-2
cdr3_nt: TGTGCCAGCAGCCAGCGCGGGATAGATACGCAGTATTTT
cdr3_aa: CASSQRGIDTQYF

d_call: .
cdr3_length: 13
j_call: TRBJ1-1
clone_size: .
v_call: TRBV5-1
cdr3_nt: TGCGCCAGCAGCGTTGACAGAAACACTGAAGCTTTCTTT
cdr3_aa: CASSVDRNTEAFF

d_call: .
cdr3_length: 14
j_call: TRBJ2-3
clone_size: .
v_call: TRBV29-1
cdr3_nt: TGCAGCGTTGGTAGGACAACTAGCACAGATACGCAGTATTTT
cdr3_aa: CSVGRTTSTDTQYF

d_call: TRBD1
cdr3_length: 16
j_call: TRBJ2-1
clone_size: once
v_call: TRBV24-1
cdr3_nt: TGTGCCACCAGTGAGGCTGGACAGGGGGCACGGAATGAGCAGTTCTTC
cdr3_aa: CATSEAGQGARNEQFF

d_call: TRBD1
cdr3_length: 16
j_call: TRBJ2-1
clone_size: .
v_call: TRBV4-2
cdr3_nt: TGTGCCAGCAGCCGTCCCGGGACAGTGCTCTACAATGAGCAGTTCTTC
cdr3_aa: CASSRPGTVLYNEQFF

d_call: .
cdr3_length: 14
j_call: TRBJ2-7
clone_size: .
v_call: TRBV5-4
cdr3_nt: TGTGCCAGCAGCCCTCGGGACTCCGGCTACGAGCAGTACTTC
cdr3_aa: CASSPRDSGYEQYF

d_call: .
cdr3_length: 16
j_call: TRBJ1-2
clone_size: .
v_call: TRBV21-1
cdr3_nt: TGTGCCAGCAGCAAAGGGGGCCCACTGAGGACCCGAGGCTACACCTTC
cdr3_aa: CASSKGGPLRTRGYTF

d_call: .
cdr3_length: 17
j_call: TRBJ2-1
clone_size: .
v_call: TRBV11-3
cdr3_nt: TGTGCCAGCAGCCAGACCGGGTCCACGTACTCCTACAATGAGCAGTTCTTC
cdr3_aa: CASSQTGSTYSYNEQFF

d_call: .
cdr3_length: 13
j_call: TRBJ2-2
clone_size: .
v_call: TRBV11-3
cdr3_nt: TGTGCCAGCAGCTTGCGGGACACCGGGGAGCTGTTTTTT
cdr3_aa: CASSLRDTGELFF

d_call: TRBD2
cdr3_length: 17
j_call: TRBJ2-1
clone_size: .
v_call: TRBV19
cdr3_nt: TGTGCCAGTAGCCGACGGGCCGGGACTAGCAGATACAATGAGCAGTTCTTC
cdr3_aa: CASSRRAGTSRYNEQFF

d_call: .
cdr3_length: 14
j_call: TRBJ2-7
clone_size: .
v_call: TRBV30
cdr3_nt: TGTGCCTCAAATAAGGCTCCTAGCTCCTACGAGCAGTACTTC
cdr3_aa: CASNKAPSSYEQYF

d_call: TRBD2
cdr3_length: 16
j_call: TRBJ2-3
clone_size: .
v_call: TRBV11-2
cdr3_nt: TGTGCCAGCAGCTTAGGGTGGCGGGAGGAAACAGATACGCAGTATTTT
cdr3_aa: CASSLGWREETDTQYF

d_call: TRBD1
cdr3_length: 14
j_call: TRBJ2-1
clone_size: .
v_call: TRBV5-1
cdr3_nt: TGCGCCAGCAGCTCACAGGGGGAAGACAATGAGCAGTTCTTC
cdr3_aa: CASSSQGEDNEQFF

d_call: .
cdr3_length: 16
j_call: TRBJ2-3
clone_size: .
v_call: TRBV19
cdr3_nt: TGTGCCAGTAGTATCAACTCCGCCGCCAACACAGATACGCAGTATTTT
cdr3_aa: CASSINSAANTDTQYF